Listed below are T cell receptor beta chains from one sample, sequenced in a study of control samples from healthy donors and cancer patients. TCRdb's table, derived via immunoSEQ multiplex PCR, lists solely in-frame clones and lacks some. In the table there are over 150,000 clones, 90% to 95% of which are singletons. The sample was blood. These receptor sequences come from a man between 18 and 29 years old in good health. Both conserved end residues are part of each CDR3. The order of the fields is J gene, clone size, D gene, CDR3 length, V gene, CDR3 DNA, CDR3 protein. The D gene is left open where the match is weak. A row's size may be missing; if present it is once, few, many or a size class.

TRBJ2-2,.,.,15,TRBV2,TGTGCCAGCAGTGTGCGGACGGTCAACACCGGGGAGCTGTTTTTT,CASSVRTVNTGELFF
TRBJ2-6,.,TRBD1,16,TRBV5-1,TGCGCCAGCAGCCCGACAGGGAGCTCTGGGGCCAACGTCCTGACTTTC,CASSPTGSSGANVLTF
TRBJ1-6,.,.,17,TRBV9,TGTGCCAGCAGCCCTTCACGAAGCGGGACGGAGTGGCCACCCCTCCACTTT,CASSPSRSGTEWPPLHF
TRBJ1-2,once,.,14,TRBV30,TGTGCCTGGAGTGTAAAAGAAGGCCCCTATGGCTACACCTTC,CAWSVKEGPYGYTF
TRBJ2-3,.,.,17,TRBV7-9,TGTGCCAGCAGCCTAGTACTTTTGACAGCTTCCACAGATACGCAGTATTTT,CASSLVLLTASTDTQYF
TRBJ2-3,.,.,11,TRBV3-1/TRBV3-2,TGTGCCAGCGGGAGCACAGATACGCAGTATTTT,CASGSTDTQYF
TRBJ2-7,.,.,11,TRBV5-6,TGTGCCAGCAGCTCCTTCTACGAGCAGTACTTC,CASSSFYEQYF
TRBJ1-1,.,.,14,TRBV14,TGTGCCAGCAGCCAGAGTCTACTGAACACTGAAGCTTTCTTT,CASSQSLLNTEAFF
TRBJ2-7,.,.,14,TRBV5-1,TGCGCCAGCAGCTTGGCGTGGCAGTCCTACGAGCAGTACTTC,CASSLAWQSYEQYF
TRBJ1-1,.,.,15,TRBV5-4,TGTGCCAGCAGCCCCGGGGGTACAGGGAGTACTGAAGCTTTCTTT,CASSPGGTGSTEAFF
TRBJ2-5,.,TRBD2,14,TRBV2,TGTGCCAGCAGTGAAGCAACTAGCGAAGAGACCCAGTACTTC,CASSEATSEETQYF
TRBJ1-1,.,.,12,TRBV10-2,TGCGCCAGCACTATCAGGGGCCCTGAAGCTTTCTTT,CASTIRGPEAFF
TRBJ1-2,.,TRBD1,13,TRBV30,TGTGCCTGGAGGGGGACAGGGGGTCATGGCTACACCTTC,CAWRGTGGHGYTF
TRBJ2-5,.,.,12,TRBV12-3/TRBV12-4,TGTGCCAGCAGCCCTTTCCAAGAGACCCAGTACTTC,CASSPFQETQYF
TRBJ1-2,.,.,16,TRBV4-1,TGCGCCAGCAGCCAAGGCGGGAGTGGGGCAGACTATGGCTACACCTTC,CASSQGGSGADYGYTF
TRBJ2-7,.,.,13,TRBV5-6,TGTGCCAGCAGCTTGGACCAAAACTACGAGCAGTACTTC,CASSLDQNYEQYF
TRBJ2-7,.,.,14,TRBV30,TGTGCTTACTCTCAAGGGGACGGACACTACGAGCAGTACTTC,CAYSQGDGHYEQYF
TRBJ1-1,.,.,14,TRBV7-2,TGTGCCAGCAGCCATCAACCGGGGAACACTGAAGCTTTCTTT,CASSHQPGNTEAFF
TRBJ1-4,.,.,15,TRBV9,TGTGCCAGCAGCGCGTCCATGGGAACTAATGAAAAACTGTTTTTT,CASSASMGTNEKLFF
TRBJ1-1,.,.,13,TRBV27,TGTGCCAGCAGTTTTTCCTTGACGGATAAAGCTTTCTTT,CASSFSLTDKAFF
TRBJ1-6,many,TRBD1,15,TRBV3-1/TRBV3-2,TGTGCCAGCAGCGATCGTTTTCCCGGACAGGGGCCCCTCCACTTT,CASSDRFPGQGPLHF
TRBJ2-3,once,.,19,TRBV19,TGTGCCAGTAGTATAGGAGTACGTGGATTGGGAAAGTCCACAGATACGCAGTATTTT,CASSIGVRGLGKSTDTQYF
TRBJ1-1,.,.,14,TRBV10-2,TGCGCCAGCAGTGAGAACCAGAAGGGGACTGAAGCTTTCTTT,CASSENQKGTEAFF
TRBJ1-2,.,.,12,TRBV24-1,TGTGCCACCAGTGACCGGACGTATGGCTACACCTTC,CATSDRTYGYTF
TRBJ2-7,.,.,14,TRBV6-5,TGTGCCAGCAGTCGAGGGGGGAGCTCCTACGAGCAGTACTTC,CASSRGGSSYEQYF